These 3 T cell receptor beta chains were all obtained from the same sample, sequenced in a study of cytomegalovirus exposure and HLA in healthy donors. 13 Jbeta primers and 60 Vbeta primers were used for the PCR. The method was immunoSEQ multiplex PCR; TCRdb's version includes in-frame clones alone and lacks a portion of them. This table has some 190,000 clones, around 77% appearing once. The specimen was PBMCs. The receptors shown here come from a woman between 18 and 29 years old in good health and CMV-seronegative.

CDR3 bases: TGCAGCGTTGAAGGTTATAGCCCTGAAGCTTTCTTT. It yields the protein CSVEGYSPEAFF. This chain uses TRBV29-1 with TRBJ1-1; D call uncertain. Per the germline V gene, CDR1 is SQVTM and CDR2 is ANQGSEA. Trimming left V 1 base short and J 6 bases short, with 9 bases between. The CDR3 spans 12 residues.

This clone has only a few counts. V and J are TRBV27 and TRBJ1-1; TRBD1 aligns across 7 bases. CDR3 size: 13 residues. After removal of 5 bases from V and 4 bases from J, the junction contained 4 bases not matched to a gene. In germline, CDR1 is MNHEY, CDR2 SMNVEV (reference sequence). CDR3 coding DNA: TGTGCCAGCAGTGTGACAGGGATCACTGAAGCTTTCTTT. Its protein is CASSVTGITEAFF.

The chain links TRBV7-6 to TRBJ2-7; a weak D match, TRBD2 (6 bases). V lost 1 base and J 6 bases, leaving 13 bases between the germline ends. CDR1 and CDR2 (germline): SGHVS, FNYEAQ. This CDR3 has 14 amino acids. The CDR3 DNA reads as TGTGCCAGCAGCTTAGGGCGGGGCCCGTCCGAGCAGTACTTC. Translating gives CASSLGRGPSEQYF.